A selection of T cell receptor beta chains follows, all from one sample in a study of technical replicates of blood from several donors. The method was immunoSEQ multiplex PCR; TCRdb's version includes in-frame clones alone and lacks a portion of them. The table has 60,000 to 85,000 clones, approximately 97% seen once; the top ten hold approximately 0.21%. The source material was T cells isolated from PBMCs. The receptors shown here come from a human donor in good health. Both conserved end residues are part of each CDR3. Fields, in order: V gene, D gene, J gene, clone size, CDR3 DNA, CDR3 protein. D genes are given only for firm matches. Rows give clone size only sometimes, using once, few, many, or a class for an expanded clone.

TRBV4-1	TRBD2	TRBJ2-1	NA	TGCGCCAGCAGCCCCGGGGGGTATCGGACGAAGAATGAGCAGTTCTTC	CASSPGGYRTKNEQFF
TRBV2	NA	TRBJ2-5	NA	TGTGCCAGCAGTGATAAGTACAGGGACGGGGAGACCCAGTACTTC	CASSDKYRDGETQYF
TRBV10-1	TRBD2	TRBJ2-2	once	TGCGCCAGCAGTGAGAAGACTAGCGGGAACACCGGGGAGCTGTTTTTT	CASSEKTSGNTGELFF
TRBV10-3	NA	TRBJ2-2	once	TGTGCCACCGCAATGTCTAAGGGGGACACCGGGGAGCTGTTTTTT	CATAMSKGDTGELFF
TRBV6-5	TRBD2	TRBJ2-7	once	TGTGCCAGCAAAAGCGGACTAGCGGAGCAGTACTTC	CASKSGLAEQYF
TRBV21-1	NA	TRBJ2-1	NA	TGTGCCAGTCTGTGGGGGACAGGGGGCCATGAGCAGTTCTTC	CASLWGTGGHEQFF
TRBV7-6	NA	TRBJ1-2	NA	TGTGCCAGCAGCTTAGGTTCGGGGGGCGACTATGGCTACACCTTC	CASSLGSGGDYGYTF
TRBV2	NA	TRBJ1-2	NA	TGTGCCAGCAGCCCCCTGGACACTAACTATGGCTACACCTTC	CASSPLDTNYGYTF
TRBV29-1	NA	TRBJ2-3	NA	TGCAGCGTTGAAAAAGGGACACTAGGAACGCAGTATTTT	CSVEKGTLGTQYF
TRBV28	TRBD1	TRBJ2-7	NA	TGTGCCAGCAGGGGTACAGGGGGCGTATTATTGGGTTACGAGCAGTACTTC	CASRGTGGVLLGYEQYF
TRBV9	TRBD1	TRBJ2-2	NA	TGTGCCAGCAGCCGACCGAAAGATTCCGGGACAGAGAACACCGGGGAGCTGTTTTTT	CASSRPKDSGTENTGELFF
TRBV11-2	NA	TRBJ2-3	NA	TGTGCCAGCAGCTTAGCCGAGAGCACAGATACGCAGTATTTT	CASSLAESTDTQYF
TRBV5-4	NA	TRBJ1-5	NA	TGTGCCAGCAGCCAAACCCTACTTGCGGCTCAGCCCCAGCATTTT	CASSQTLLAAQPQHF
TRBV6-6	TRBD2	TRBJ2-5	once	TGTGCCAGCAGTTCCGGACTAGCGGGGGGTCAAGAGACCCAGTACTTC	CASSSGLAGGQETQYF
TRBV5-8	NA	TRBJ2-2	NA	TGTGCCAGCAGCCGACTCCTTGACTCGAACACCGGGGAGCTGTTTTTT	CASSRLLDSNTGELFF
TRBV7-9	NA	TRBJ2-7	NA	TGTGCCAGCAGCCCCGCCGGAGGGTCCTACGAGCAGTACTTC	CASSPAGGSYEQYF
TRBV27	NA	TRBJ2-5	NA	TGTGCCAGCAGTTCCCTGGAGGGGGCTGGCGAGACCCAGTACTTC	CASSSLEGAGETQYF
TRBV28	TRBD2	TRBJ2-7	NA	TGTGCCAGCAGTCCTCCCGGGACTAGCAGCTACGAGCAGTACTTC	CASSPPGTSSYEQYF
TRBV5-6	NA	TRBJ2-7	NA	TGTGCCAGCCACTCGTTATACGAGCAGTACTTC	CASHSLYEQYF
TRBV7-2	NA	TRBJ2-7	NA	TGTGCCAGCAGTTCCACTGGCGGGATCTACGAGCAGTACTTC	CASSSTGGIYEQYF
TRBV6-5	TRBD1	TRBJ2-5	NA	TGTGCCAGCAGTGTCGGGACAGTCCAAGAGACCCAGTACTTC	CASSVGTVQETQYF